The 20 T cell receptor beta chains below come from one sample, sequenced in a study of blood T cells in healthy people across ages (dated by TCRdb to about 2015). The library was produced with 5' RACE. The sequencing machine was an Illumina HiSeq 2500. A second PCR of roughly 6 to 12 cycles was run with a J-beta primer mix and a sample-barcoded 5' primer. TCRdb handled the public reads itself, with Q25 trimming in fastp and clone calling in MiXCR, and kept productive beta chains. Each entry is one CDR3 protein sequence, shown with its most common DNA and genes. The sample includes around 850,000 distinct CDR3 sequences, with about 36% observed a single time. The ten largest clones represent 10% to 15% of the sample. The sample was blood. These receptors were obtained from a young man in good health.

This clonotype was found many times. The J gene is TRBJ1-2, the V gene TRBV4-3; TRBD1 is a possible D gene (6 bases). Germline CDR1 LGHNA, CDR2 YSLEER. This CDR3 is 16 amino acids long. V was shortened by 0 bases and J by 2 bases, with 13 bases between the two germline ends. CDR3 in DNA: TGCGCCAGCAGCCAAGATTGGGCAGGGGCGAACTATGGCTACACCTTC. Protein: CASSQDWAGANYGYTF.

The chain employs TRBV20-1 and TRBJ1-5; D gene unclear. The CDR3 totals 17 residues. The germline V gene encodes CDR1 DFQATT and CDR2 SNEGSKA (reference sequence). Trimming cost V 0 bases and J 0 bases, with 15 bases left between them. CDR3 DNA sequence: TGCAGTGCTAGAGATCAGGAGCGGAGCTATAGCAATCAGCCCCAGCATTTT. It codes for CSARDQERSYSNQPQHF.

The chain joins TRBV15 to TRBJ1-6; D uncertain. The germline V and J ends were trimmed by 0 bases and 10 bases, with 7 bases remaining between them. The germline V gene encodes CDR1 LNHNV and CDR2 YYDKDF (reference sequence). The CDR3 has 13 residues. The CDR3 DNA reads as TGTGCCACCAGCAGAGATCGTGGATCACCCCTCCACTTT. Translation: CATSRDRGSPLHF.

As concerns this clonotype: The CDR3 ends on some other residue instead of the conserved phenylalanine or tryptophan, so this is likely a read error. The chain couples TRBV29-1 to TRBJ2-5; D might be TRBD1 or TRBD2, each matching 5 bases. The DNA end lines up better with TRBJ2-7; the J call may be wrong. CDR3 length equals 11 residues. The germline V gene encodes CDR1 SQVTM and CDR2 ANQGSEA. CDR3 protein: CSVDEGYEQYY. DNA for the CDR3: TGCAGCGTTGACGAGGGGTACGAGCAGTACTAC.

The chain is built from TRBV6-6 and TRBJ2-3; tentative D call: TRBD2 (5 bases). Trimming stripped 2 bases from V and 4 bases from J, with 13 bases between. This CDR3 has 15 amino acids. In germline, CDR1 is MNHNY, CDR2 SVGAGI (reference sequence). As DNA, the CDR3 is TGTGCCAGCAGTTACGCGAGGGCCGGCTCAGATACGCAGTATTTT. Its protein is CASSYARAGSDTQYF.

The chain has TRBV20-1 and TRBJ2-3, with 9 bases identical to TRBD2. Germline CDR1 is DFQATT and CDR2 is SNEGSKA (reference sequence). After removal of 2 bases from V and 1 base from J, the junction contained 13 bases not matched to a gene. CDR3 length: 18 amino acids. The CDR3 DNA sequence: TGCAGTGCTAGATCTAGCGGGACCTCTCGGCGGGGCACAGATACGCAGTATTTT. Translating gives CSARSSGTSRRGTDTQYF.

The rearrangement uses TRBV19 and TRBJ1-5; D remains ambiguous. The CDR3 has 16 amino acids. The germline V gene encodes CDR1 LNHDA and CDR2 SQIVND (reference sequence). The V gene lost 4 bases and the J gene lost 4 bases, with 17 bases spanning the gap. The CDR3: CASSTQVEKPNQPQHF. The CDR3 nucleotides read TGTGCCAGTAGTACCCAAGTTGAGAAGCCTAATCAGCCCCAGCATTTT.

CDR3 bases: TGCAGTGCTAGAGATCCGCGGGGTAACGCAGATACGCAGTATTTT. Its protein is CSARDPRGNADTQYF. The chain combines TRBV20-1 with TRBJ2-3; TRBD2 is a possible D gene (6 bases). Looked up from germline, CDR1 is DFQATT and CDR2 is SNEGSKA (reference sequence). This CDR3 is built from 15 residues. The V end lost 0 bases, the J end lost 4 bases, and 14 bases lay between the germline ends.

Ten or more counts support this clonotype. This clone may be a read error of a much larger clone one base away. This sequence joins TRBV10-3 and TRBJ2-5; 7 bases agree with TRBD1. The trim removed 6 bases at V and 11 bases at J, leaving 12 bases unmatched. Germline values: CDR1 ENHRY, CDR2 SYGVKD. This CDR3 comprises 13 residues. CDR3 amino acids: CAIRTGQHNEQYF. CDR3 coding DNA: TGTGCCATCAGGACGGGACAGCACAATGAGCAGTACTTC.

This clonotype came up a few times. The rearrangement joins TRBV15 to TRBJ2-7; tentatively, D is TRBD2 (5 bases). This CDR3 has 14 amino acids. Trimming pared 5 bases from V and 7 bases from J, leaving 18 bases between. CDR1 and CDR2 from the germline V gene are LNHNV and YYDKDF (reference sequence). For the CDR3, the DNA is TGTGCCACCAGCTTAAACCAACGGGATTTGGAGCAGTACTTC. It yields the protein CATSLNQRDLEQYF.

J is TRBJ1-1 and V is TRBV5-6, with a weak D call TRBD1 (5 bases). Germline V gene sequence: CDR1 SGHDT, CDR2 YYEEEE. The CDR3 covers 15 residues. The V gene lost 4 bases and the J gene lost 5 bases, with 18 bases spanning the gap. The CDR3 DNA reads TGTGCCAGCAGCCACCGGGACCCCGGGAGGACTGAAGCTTTCTTT. It is translated as CASSHRDPGRTEAFF.

This clonotype was found a few times. This rearrangement joins TRBV12-3 or TRBV12-4 to TRBJ1-2; D gene unclear. The CDR3 is 14 amino acids. The ends were cut back, 1 base at V and 8 bases at J, with 14 bases in the middle. The CDR3 protein is CASSLGRRSGGYTF. The CDR3 DNA reads as TGTGCCAGCAGTTTAGGTCGCCGATCGGGGGGCTACACCTTC.

As regards this clonotype: At one end, the junction sequence differs from germline, possibly due to a read error. The gene calls are TRBV27 and TRBJ2-7, with D possibly being TRBD1 or TRBD2 (6 bases each). This CDR3 has 13 amino acids. The germline V gene has CDR1 MNHEY and CDR2 SMNVEV (reference sequence). The CDR3 is CATRRGANYERYF. CDR3 bases: TGTGCCACGCGAAGGGGGGCCAACTACGAGCGGTACTTC.

This clonotype was seen a few times. The rearrangement uses TRBV7-6 and TRBJ2-7, with 7 bases that match TRBD1. The germline V gene has CDR1 SGHVS and CDR2 FNYEAQ. The ends lost 1 base at V and 4 bases at J; junction bases unmatched: 7. This CDR3 spans 15 amino acids. CDR3 sequence (DNA): TGTGCCAGCAGCTTAGATGAGGGGGCTGGGTACGAGCAGTACTTC. Translated: CASSLDEGAGYEQYF.

V gene TRBV5-5 combines with J gene TRBJ1-5; 12 nucleotides agree with TRBD1. Losses at the gene ends were 4 bases for V and 5 bases for J; bases not matched to a gene: 7. CDR1 is SGHKS, CDR2 YYEKEE, per germline (reference sequence). The CDR3 contains 16 residues. CDR3 sequence (DNA): TGTGCCAGCAGCACCACCGGGACAGGGGGCTATCAGCCCCAGCATTTT. It is translated as CASSTTGTGGYQPQHF.

CDR3 sequence reads: CASSTVLWGRQETQYF. DNA of the CDR3: TGTGCCAGCAGCACAGTTCTGTGGGGGAGGCAAGAGACCCAGTACTTC. The rearrangement links TRBV11-1 to TRBJ2-5; D possibly corresponds to TRBD2 (6 bases). V was cut by 5 bases and J by 2 bases, with 18 bases left in between. From germline, CDR1 is SGHAT and CDR2 FQDESV (reference sequence). The CDR3 runs 16 residues.

Note on this clonotype: With a much larger clone just one base away, this may be a read error. Because the CDR3 is missing its conserved closing phenylalanine or tryptophan, this is likely a read error. This chain links TRBV4-1 with TRBJ2-7; possibly TRBD1 or TRBD2 for D (5 bases each). Trimming stripped 4 bases from V and 3 bases from J, with 16 bases between. The V gene's germline CDR1 is MGHRA and CDR2 YSYEKL. The CDR3 has 15 amino acids. The DNA for the CDR3 is TGCGCCAGCAGCCGTTCCGGGACGGTGAACTACGAGCAGTACTTA. This sequence encodes CASSRSGTVNYEQYL.

In its sample, this clonotype was seen a few times. V is TRBV6-5 and J is TRBJ1-2, with D possibly matching TRBD1 (6 bases). Germline V gene lookup returns CDR1 MNHEY and CDR2 SVGAGI. The V gene lost 0 bases and the J gene lost 0 bases, with 8 bases spanning the gap. CDR3 length: 15 amino acids. The CDR3 loop reads CASSYSGGANYGYTF. The DNA for the CDR3 is TGTGCCAGCAGTTACTCAGGGGGGGCTAACTATGGCTACACCTTC.

The rearrangement joins TRBV12-3 or TRBV12-4 to TRBJ2-3, with 9 positions matching TRBD2. The V and J ends lost 5 bases and 2 bases, in that order; junction bases with no gene match: 5. The CDR3 totals 15 residues. In DNA form, the CDR3 reads TGTGCCAGCAGTGGGAGCGGGGGGAACACAGATACGCAGTATTTT. Its protein is CASSGSGGNTDTQYF.

This clonotype was seen a few times. This chain joins TRBV4-3 and TRBJ1-1, with D unclear. The CDR3 has 16 amino acids. The germline V and J ends were trimmed by 1 base and 0 bases, with 12 bases remaining between them. Germline CDR1 reads LGHNA; CDR2 reads YSLEER. The CDR3 DNA follows: TGCGCCAGCAGCCAAGGACGAATTTCCATGAACACTGAAGCTTTCTTT. The encoded protein is CASSQGRISMNTEAFF.